These 4 T cell receptor beta chains were sequenced from one sample in a study of blood T cell repertoires in COVID-19. The data were produced by immunoSEQ multiplex PCR, yet TCRdb's version contains in-frame clones alone and is incomplete. Among about 150,000 clones listed, about four fifths were seen once. Sequencing was carried out using peripheral blood. The receptors stem from a human donor with acute or convalescent COVID-19. The donor label of this sample is uncertain.

The V and J genes are TRBV6-5 and TRBJ1-1; 12 nucleotides align to TRBD1. V shed 10 bases and J 6 bases; nucleotides not matched to a gene: 6. The CDR3 is 13 residues long. Germline CDR1 MNHEY, CDR2 SVGAGI. The chain's CDR3 is CATGTGGVSEAFF. The CDR3 DNA reads TGTGCCACCGGGACAGGGGGCGTGTCTGAAGCTTTCTTT.

This clone showed up just once. The rearrangement links TRBV6-6 to TRBJ1-4, with 8 bases lining up with TRBD1. V gave up 5 bases and J gave up 6 bases; unmatched junction bases: 14. The CDR3 spans 17 residues. Germline V gene data show CDR1 as MNHNY and CDR2 as SVGAGI (reference sequence). The CDR3 loop reads CASSRQGMRSNDEKLFF. DNA for the CDR3: TGTGCCAGCAGTCGACAGGGGATGAGAAGCAACGATGAAAAACTGTTTTTT.

This clone was counted a single time. The chain employs TRBV5-1 and TRBJ2-3; D remains ambiguous. V was shortened by 1 base and J by 0 bases, with 9 bases between the two germline ends. CDR1 SGHRS and CDR2 YFSETQ come from the germline V gene. The CDR3 sequence is 15 residues long. The CDR3 loop reads CASSLFVGSTDTQYF. The CDR3 DNA reads as TGCGCCAGCAGCTTGTTCGTCGGTAGCACAGATACGCAGTATTTT.

V is TRBV5-4 and J is TRBJ2-3, with TRBD2 matching 11 bases. CDR1 SGHNT and CDR2 YYREEE come from the germline V gene (reference sequence). This CDR3 comprises 17 residues. V trimming: 0 bases; J trimming: 4 bases; junction bases outside the gene matches: 7. CDR3 in amino acids: CASSLGLAGGGADTQYF. The CDR3 region has the DNA TGTGCCAGCAGCTTGGGGCTAGCGGGGGGCGGCGCAGATACGCAGTATTTT.